These 16 T cell receptor beta chains were all obtained from the same sample, sequenced in a study of CD8 T cells in Susac syndrome. RNA, at about 0.45 to 1 ug, was reverse transcribed with random hexamers. TCRdb redid the calling of the immunoSEQ multiplex PCR reads with MiXCR, one entry per CDR3 protein. The sample holds about 85,000 distinct CDR3 sequences, 90% to 95% seen once. Source material: CD8+ T cells from PBMCs. Every receptor here comes from a human donor in good health.

The chain's CDR3 is CASSDPTRGTDTQYF. The CDR3 DNA reads TGTGCCAGCAGCGACCCAACTAGAGGCACAGATACGCAGTATTTT. This rearrangement joins TRBV9 to TRBJ2-3, with D possibly TRBD2 on 5 matching bases. Trimming stripped 3 bases from V and 1 base from J, with 12 bases between. CDR1 is SGDLS and CDR2 is YYNGEE in the germline V gene. The CDR3 contains 15 residues.

The chain has TRBV15 and TRBJ2-1; D is ambiguous. The CDR3 length is 17 residues. Germline-derived CDR1 and CDR2 are LNHNV and YYDKDF (reference sequence). V was clipped by 0 bases and J by 10 bases, with 22 bases between them. Here the CDR3 DNA reads TGTGCCACCAGCAGAGATAGGATGGTGGTGGGCCGAGGAGAGCAGTTCTTC. Protein sequence: CATSRDRMVVGRGEQFF.

The chain links TRBV25-1 to TRBJ2-2, with D perhaps TRBD1 (5 bases). V lost 7 bases and J 6 bases, leaving 9 bases between the germline ends. Germline V gives CDR1 MGHDK, CDR2 SYGVNS. This CDR3 has 12 amino acids. The CDR3: CASKTGPGELFF. CDR3 in DNA: TGTGCCAGCAAAACAGGACCCGGGGAGCTGTTTTTT.

The chain is built from TRBV4-3 and TRBJ1-2; D is unresolved. The CDR3 runs 16 residues. The germline V gene encodes CDR1 LGHNA and CDR2 YSLEER. V lost 1 base to trimming and J lost 4 bases, with 16 bases between them. The chain's CDR3 is CASSQVGGSEGYGYTF. CDR3 sequence (DNA): TGCGCCAGCAGCCAAGTGGGAGGTTCCGAGGGCTATGGCTACACCTTC.

V and J are TRBV11-2 and TRBJ2-7; the D gene could be TRBD1 or TRBD2 (5 bases each). Germline V gene lookup returns CDR1 SGHAT and CDR2 FQNNGV. Trimming removed 7 bases from V and 5 bases from J, with 21 bases in between. CDR3 size: 15 residues. Here the CDR3 reads CASTLGTAPVDEQYV. As DNA, the CDR3 is TGTGCCAGCACCCTCGGGACGGCCCCCGTCGACGAGCAGTACGTC.

The chain employs TRBV7-9 and TRBJ1-4; the D is unclear. Looked up from germline, CDR1 is SEHNR and CDR2 is FQNEAQ (reference sequence). The CDR3 covers 11 residues. V lost 6 bases, J lost 6 bases, and 5 bases lay in between. CDR3 loop: CASSRDEKLFF. DNA of the CDR3: TGTGCCAGCAGTCGGGATGAAAAACTGTTTTTT.

V is TRBV27 and J is TRBJ2-3; 10 bases are shared with TRBD2. With 3 bases clipped from V and 0 bases from J, the junction kept 12 bases outside the gene matches. Germline V lookup: CDR1 MNHEY, CDR2 SMNVEV (reference sequence). The CDR3 has 19 amino acids. The CDR3 sequence is CASSFASGRPLRSTDTQYF. The CDR3 DNA follows: TGTGCCAGCAGTTTTGCTAGCGGGAGACCCCTTAGGAGCACAGATACGCAGTATTTT.

The chain couples TRBV7-2 to TRBJ1-5; 8 nucleotides align to TRBD1. Germline V gene lookup returns CDR1 SGHTA and CDR2 FQGNSA. The CDR3 covers 15 residues. J gave up 6 bases and V 2 bases, and 6 bases lay outside the gene matches. The CDR3 here is CASSLYRGDRQPQHF. In DNA, the CDR3 is TGTGCCAGCAGCTTATACAGGGGGGATCGTCAGCCCCAGCATTTT.

This clonotype was seen once. The chain recombines TRBV12-3 or TRBV12-4 with TRBJ1-2; D call uncertain. This CDR3 is 13 amino acids long. The V and J ends lost 6 bases and 8 bases respectively, with 16 bases between them. The CDR3 spells CASRGSGLEGYTF. CDR3 nucleotide sequence: TGTGCCAGCAGGGGCTCCGGCTTAGAGGGCTACACCTTC.

V and J are TRBV27 and TRBJ1-1, with TRBD1 matching over 7 bases. The germline V gene has CDR1 MNHEY and CDR2 SMNVEV (reference sequence). CDR3 size: 13 residues. Unmatched junction bases numbered 10, after V lost 4 bases and J lost 11 bases. The CDR3 protein is CASSSRQGRYAFF. The CDR3 DNA sequence: TGTGCCAGCAGTTCTCGACAGGGTCGATACGCTTTCTTT.

This sequence joins TRBV7-9 and TRBJ2-4; 10 positions match TRBD1. This CDR3 region has 17 residues. The V gene end was trimmed by 10 bases and the J gene end by 1 base; junction bases not matched to a gene: 13. In germline, CDR1 is SEHNR, CDR2 FQNEAQ (reference sequence). CDR3: CATSDRGLFRAKNIQYF. In DNA form, the CDR3 reads TGTGCCACCTCCGACAGGGGGCTTTTTCGGGCCAAAAACATTCAGTACTTC.

The chain joins TRBV7-9 to TRBJ2-1, with D possibly matching TRBD1 (6 bases). V lost 5 bases, J lost 8 bases, and 13 bases lay in between. The CDR3 totals 13 residues. Germline loops: CDR1 SEHNR, CDR2 FQNEAQ (reference sequence). The CDR3 sequence: CASSKTGFDEQFF. The CDR3 DNA sequence: TGTGCCAGCAGCAAAACAGGGTTTGATGAGCAGTTCTTC.

J is TRBJ2-7 and V is TRBV19, with D perhaps matching TRBD1 (6 bases). Trimming cost V 7 bases and J 1 base, with 11 bases left between them. Germline V CDR1 and CDR2: LNHDA, SQIVND (reference sequence). This CDR3 is 13 amino acids long. The CDR3, as DNA: TGTGCCAGTACTGACAGGACGTCCTACGAGCAGTACTTC. Translating it yields CASTDRTSYEQYF. The full variable domain, completed using reference TRBV19 and TRBJ2-7, is DGGITQSPKYLFRKEGQNVTLSCEQNLNHDAMYWYRQDPGQGLRLIYYSQIVNDFQKGDIAEGYSVSREKKESFPLTVTSAQKNPTAFYLCASTDRTSYEQYFGPGTRLTVT.

V usage is TRBV28 and J usage is TRBJ1-2; D not resolved. CDR1 is MDHEN and CDR2 is SYDVKM in the germline V gene. V was cut by 6 bases and J by 4 bases, with 9 bases left in between. This CDR3 region has 12 residues. The CDR3 DNA reads TGTGCCAGCAGCCCCGGTGTCTATGGCTACACCTTC. Residues: CASSPGVYGYTF.

The gene calls are TRBV11-2 and TRBJ2-2; D is uncertain. From germline, CDR1 is SGHAT and CDR2 FQNNGV. This CDR3 spans 13 amino acids. The germline V and J ends were trimmed by 5 bases and 4 bases, with 8 bases remaining between them. This CDR3 is CASSPSRTGELFF. CDR3 nucleotide sequence: TGTGCCAGCAGCCCTTCGCGCACCGGGGAGCTGTTTTTT.

This chain links TRBV29-1 with TRBJ2-7, with TRBD1 matching 8 bases. Germline V gene lookup returns CDR1 SQVTM and CDR2 ANQGSEA. The J segment lost 2 bases and the V segment lost 3 bases, leaving 9 bases of the junction unmatched. The CDR3 runs to 15 residues. The CDR3 spells CSVELRDRHTYEQYF. The CDR3 bases are TGCAGCGTTGAGTTAAGGGACAGGCATACCTACGAGCAGTACTTC.